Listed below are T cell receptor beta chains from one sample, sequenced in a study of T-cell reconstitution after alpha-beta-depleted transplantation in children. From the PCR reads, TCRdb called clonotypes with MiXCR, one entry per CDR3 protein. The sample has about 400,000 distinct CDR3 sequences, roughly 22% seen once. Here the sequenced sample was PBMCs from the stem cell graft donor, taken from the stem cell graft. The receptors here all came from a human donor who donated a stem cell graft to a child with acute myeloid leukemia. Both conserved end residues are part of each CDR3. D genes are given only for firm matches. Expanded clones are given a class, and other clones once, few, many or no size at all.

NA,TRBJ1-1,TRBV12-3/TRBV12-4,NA,CASNRGMNTEAFF,TGTGCCAGCAATAGGGGGATGAACACTGAAGCTTTCTTT
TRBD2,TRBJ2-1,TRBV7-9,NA,CASSRGGLAVYNEQFF,TGTGCCAGCAGCCGAGGGGGACTAGCGGTCTACAATGAGCAGTTCTTC
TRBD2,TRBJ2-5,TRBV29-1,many,CSVSEPGLAGMETQYF,TGCAGCGTTAGTGAACCCGGGCTAGCGGGAATGGAGACCCAGTACTTC
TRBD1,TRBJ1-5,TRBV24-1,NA,CATSDPDRGDQPQHF,TGTGCCACCAGTGACCCGGACAGGGGGGATCAGCCCCAGCATTTT
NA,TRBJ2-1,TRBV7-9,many,CASSSQGSNEQFF,TGTGCCAGCAGCTCGCAGGGGAGCAATGAGCAGTTCTTC
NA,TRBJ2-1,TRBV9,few,CASSVEGISYNEQFF,TGTGCCAGCAGCGTAGAGGGCATCTCCTACAATGAGCAGTTCTTC
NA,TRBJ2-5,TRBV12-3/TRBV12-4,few,CASRYSSPSETQYF,TGTGCCAGCAGATATAGTAGCCCTTCAGAGACCCAGTACTTC
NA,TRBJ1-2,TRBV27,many,CASSFGQQNYGYTF,TGTGCCAGCAGTTTTGGACAGCAAAACTATGGCTACACCTTC
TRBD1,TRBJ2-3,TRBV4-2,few,CASSRRTGTEDTQYF,TGTGCCAGCAGCCGGCGGACAGGGACGGAAGATACGCAGTATTTT
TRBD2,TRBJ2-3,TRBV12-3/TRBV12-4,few,CASSADGEGSTDTQYF,TGTGCCAGCAGTGCAGATGGGGAGGGGTCCACAGATACGCAGTATTTT
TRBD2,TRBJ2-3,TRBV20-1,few,CSAPGLAGGFTDTQYF,TGCAGTGCTCCGGGACTAGCGGGAGGGTTCACAGATACGCAGTATTTT
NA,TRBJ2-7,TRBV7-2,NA,CASSFGAVSSYEQYF,TGTGCCAGCAGCTTCGGGGCGGTCAGCTCCTACGAGCAGTACTTC
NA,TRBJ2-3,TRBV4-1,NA,CASSQDGLSTDTQYF,TGCGCCAGCAGCCAAGACGGCCTGAGCACAGATACGCAGTATTTT
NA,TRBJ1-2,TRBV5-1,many,CASSPSTNYGYTF,TGCGCCAGCAGCCCCAGCACTAACTATGGCTACACCTTC
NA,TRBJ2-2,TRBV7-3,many,CASSLWGAQGTGELFF,TGTGCCAGCAGCTTATGGGGGGCGCAGGGCACCGGGGAGCTGTTTTTT
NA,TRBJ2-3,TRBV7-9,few,CASSSVGKHAQYF,TGTGCCAGCAGCTCCGTTGGAAAGCATGCGCAGTATTTT
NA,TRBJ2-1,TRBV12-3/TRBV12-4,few,CASSEGSYNEQFF,TGTGCCAGCAGTGAAGGTTCCTACAATGAGCAGTTCTTC
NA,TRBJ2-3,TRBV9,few,CASSVAGTGGDTQYF,TGTGCCAGCAGCGTAGCCGGGACCGGTGGAGATACGCAGTATTTT
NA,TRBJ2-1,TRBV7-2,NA,CASSLYSSTYNEQFF,TGTGCCAGCAGCTTATATTCCTCAACCTACAATGAGCAGTTCTTC
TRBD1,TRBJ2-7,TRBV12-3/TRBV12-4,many,CASSLATWTGPFSYEQYF,TGTGCCAGCAGTTTAGCCACCTGGACAGGGCCGTTTTCCTACGAGCAGTACTTC
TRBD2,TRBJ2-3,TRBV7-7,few,CASSLEGLAAQYF,TGTGCCAGCAGCTTAGAGGGACTAGCGGCGCAGTATTTT
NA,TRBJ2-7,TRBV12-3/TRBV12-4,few,CASSLGGPWEAYEQYF,TGTGCCAGCAGTTTGGGGGGCCCCTGGGAGGCCTACGAGCAGTACTTC
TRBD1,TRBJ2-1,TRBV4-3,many,CASSAGTGGEQFF,TGCGCCAGCAGCGCCGGGACAGGGGGAGAGCAGTTCTTC
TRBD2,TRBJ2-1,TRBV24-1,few,CATSLGLAVYNEQFF,TGTGCCACCAGCCTGGGACTAGCGGTGTACAATGAGCAGTTCTTC
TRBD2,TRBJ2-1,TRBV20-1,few,CSARGVGREADIYNEQFF,TGCAGTGCTAGAGGGGTTGGGCGGGAGGCCGATATCTACAATGAGCAGTTCTTC
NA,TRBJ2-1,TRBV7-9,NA,CASGARVFNYFSSYNEQFF,TGTGCCAGCGGCGCCCGGGTCTTCAACTACTTCAGCTCCTACAATGAGCAGTTCTTC
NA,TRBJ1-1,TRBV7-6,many,CASSLQVHTEAFF,TGTGCCAGCAGCTTACAGGTTCACACTGAAGCTTTCTTT
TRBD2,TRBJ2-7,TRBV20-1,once,CCARAPGGGPYEQYF,TGCTGTGCTAGAGCCCCGGGAGGAGGGCCCTACGAGCAGTACTTC
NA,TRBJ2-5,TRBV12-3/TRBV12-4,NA,CASSLFGVRAETQYF,TGTGCCAGCAGTTTATTCGGGGTCAGGGCAGAGACCCAGTACTTC
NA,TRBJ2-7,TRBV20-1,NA,CSARKQGTSYEQYF,TGCAGTGCTAGAAAACAGGGCACCTCCTACGAGCAGTACTTC
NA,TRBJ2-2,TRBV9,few,CASSDRGLNTGELFF,TGTGCCAGCAGTGATAGAGGGCTGAACACCGGGGAGCTGTTTTTT
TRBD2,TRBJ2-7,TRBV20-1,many,CSARVAPGLTYEQYF,TGCAGTGCTAGAGTGGCGCCGGGACTAACCTACGAGCAGTACTTC
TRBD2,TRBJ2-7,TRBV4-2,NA,CASSPDVGGSLDEQYF,TGTGCCAGCAGCCCCGATGTAGGCGGGAGCCTGGACGAGCAGTACTTC
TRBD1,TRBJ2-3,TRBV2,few,CASRKGAALPDTQYF,TGTGCCAGCCGTAAGGGGGCGGCTTTGCCAGATACGCAGTATTTT
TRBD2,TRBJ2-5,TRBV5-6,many,CASSLVAGGQETQYF,TGTGCCAGCAGCTTGGTGGCGGGAGGCCAAGAGACCCAGTACTTC
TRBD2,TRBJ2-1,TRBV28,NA,CASSIGTSGSDEQFF,TGTGCCAGCAGCATTGGGACTAGCGGGAGCGATGAGCAGTTCTTC
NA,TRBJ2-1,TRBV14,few,CASSQVGTRQFF,TGTGCCAGCAGCCAAGTAGGGACGAGGCAGTTCTTC
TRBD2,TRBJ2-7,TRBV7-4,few,CASSRGSGRMNEQYF,TGTGCCAGCAGCCGAGGTAGCGGGAGGATGAACGAGCAGTACTTC
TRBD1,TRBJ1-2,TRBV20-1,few,CSAPRTGSGSNYGYTF,TGCAGTGCCCCTAGGACAGGGTCCGGGTCGAACTATGGCTACACCTTC
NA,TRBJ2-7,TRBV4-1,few,CASSRGGTYEQYF,TGCGCCAGCAGCCGAGGGGGAACCTACGAGCAGTACTTC
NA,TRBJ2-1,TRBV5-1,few,CASSQSGGVSYNEQFF,TGCGCCAGCAGTCAGAGTGGCGGGGTCTCCTACAATGAGCAGTTCTTC
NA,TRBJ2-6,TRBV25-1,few,CASSEGPGLLSGANVLTF,TGTGCCAGCAGTGAAGGACCGGGCCTCCTCTCTGGGGCCAACGTCCTGACTTTC
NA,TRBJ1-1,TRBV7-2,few,CASSLGWDTEAFF,TGTGCCAGCAGCTTAGGTTGGGACACTGAAGCTTTCTTT
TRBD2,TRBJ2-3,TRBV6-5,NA,CASSYGLAERDTQYF,TGTGCCAGCAGTTACGGGCTAGCGGAACGAGATACGCAGTATTTT
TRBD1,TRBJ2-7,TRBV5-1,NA,CASSLRGPGEQYF,TGCGCCAGCAGCTTGAGGGGGCCGGGGGAGCAGTACTTC
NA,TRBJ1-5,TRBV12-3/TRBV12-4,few,CASSAPHQPQHF,TGTGCCAGCAGTGCACCTCATCAGCCCCAGCATTTT
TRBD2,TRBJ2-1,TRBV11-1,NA,CASSQRGGLAVYNEQFF,TGTGCCAGCAGCCAGCGGGGGGGACTAGCGGTCTACAATGAGCAGTTCTTC
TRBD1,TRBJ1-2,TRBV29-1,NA,CSAGQAGYGYTF,TGCAGCGCCGGACAGGCCGGATATGGCTACACCTTC
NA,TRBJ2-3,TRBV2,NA,CASTGDGTRTDTQYF,TGTGCCAGCACTGGGGACGGAACCCGCACAGATACGCAGTATTTT
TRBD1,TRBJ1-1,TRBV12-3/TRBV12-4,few,CASKPTGANTEAFF,TGTGCCAGCAAGCCTACAGGGGCTAACACTGAAGCTTTCTTT
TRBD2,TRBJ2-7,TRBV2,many,CASSEGTSGLYEQYF,TGTGCCAGCAGTGAAGGGACTAGCGGGCTCTACGAGCAGTACTTC
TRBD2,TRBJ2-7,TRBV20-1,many,CSAYELAGEDEQYF,TGCAGTGCTTATGAACTAGCGGGAGAAGACGAGCAGTACTTC
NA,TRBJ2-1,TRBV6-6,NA,CASSYRDENEQFF,TGTGCCAGCAGTTACCGGGACGAGAATGAGCAGTTCTTC
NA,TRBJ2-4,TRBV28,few,CASSSLAKNIQYF,TGTGCCAGCAGTTCTTTAGCCAAAAACATTCAGTACTTC
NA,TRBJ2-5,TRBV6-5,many,CASSYSGIQETQYF,TGTGCCAGCAGTTACTCGGGAATCCAAGAGACCCAGTACTTC
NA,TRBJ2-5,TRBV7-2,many,CASSLGRKETQYF,TGTGCCAGCAGCTTAGGCAGGAAAGAGACCCAGTACTTC
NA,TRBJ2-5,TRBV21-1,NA,CASKGRGLPFQETQYF,TGTGCCAGCAAGGGGAGGGGGCTCCCTTTCCAAGAGACCCAGTACTTC